This T cell receptor (beta chain) was recorded in a study of blood T cells in healthy people across ages. Regarding the study as a whole: With age, beta diversity per million T cells declined roughly linearly, significantly by 40.

CDR1 and CDR2 (germline): SQVTM, ANQGSEA. The CDR3 has 13 amino acids. V shed 5 bases and J 9 bases; nucleotides not matched to a gene: 4. This clonotype occurred a few times. Its cognate antigen is unknown. The use of a sample-barcoded 5' primer and a J-beta primer mix characterized a second PCR of roughly 6 to 12 cycles. Researchers report that each sample yielded at least 3 million CDR3-containing paired-end reads. TCRdb re-derived calls from the 5' RACE reads in MiXCR, one entry per CDR3 protein. The table has around 990,000 distinct CDR3 sequences, more than 30% seen once; the top ten hold 10% to 15%.

The clonotype comes from a man aged 18 to 35 in good health. The sequencing sample was made of blood. The V and J genes are TRBV29-1 and TRBJ2-1; 13 bases line up with TRBD2. The CDR3 loop reads CSVRTSGGGEQFF. The DNA for the CDR3 is TGCAGCGTTAGGACTAGCGGGGGCGGTGAGCAGTTCTTC.